The rows below give T cell receptor beta chains drawn from one sample of a study of blood T cell repertoires in COVID-19. Libraries were prepared by immunoSEQ multiplex PCR; TCRdb keeps only in-frame clonotypes and omits some of them. The table records tens of thousands of clones, about 87% of them present only once. Sequencing used peripheral blood. The receptor source for this set is a man in his fifties or sixties with acute or convalescent COVID-19. The CDR3 runs from the conserved cysteine through the conserved F or W. The order of the fields is J gene, V gene, D gene, CDR3 length, CDR3 protein. The D gene is left open where the match is weak.

J: TRBJ2-3
V: TRBV11-3
D: -
length: 11
CDR3: CASSSQDTQYF

J: TRBJ2-3
V: TRBV7-3
D: TRBD2
length: 14
CDR3: CASSLPGGQTTQYF

J: TRBJ1-6
V: TRBV7-9
D: TRBD1
length: 17
CDR3: CASSQGTGRSTNSPLHF

J: TRBJ2-2
V: TRBV5-1
D: -
length: 15
CDR3: CASSLDGRITGELFF

J: TRBJ2-7
V: TRBV5-5
D: -
length: 15
CDR3: CASSFDSGPTSEQYF

J: TRBJ1-1
V: TRBV14
D: TRBD1
length: 18
CDR3: CASSQAYITDRGNTEAFF

J: TRBJ1-1
V: TRBV18
D: -
length: 14
CDR3: CASSPQGEHTEAFF

J: TRBJ2-1
V: TRBV12-3/TRBV12-4
D: TRBD2
length: 12
CDR3: CAIGRTYNEQFF

J: TRBJ1-2
V: TRBV7-2
D: -
length: 13
CDR3: CASSSRTGSGYTF

J: TRBJ1-1
V: TRBV27
D: -
length: 13
CDR3: CASSQRVNTEAFF

J: TRBJ1-5
V: TRBV19
D: TRBD1
length: 13
CDR3: CASRAQGSQPQHF

J: TRBJ1-1
V: TRBV7-7
D: -
length: 13
CDR3: CASSLAGDTEAFF

J: TRBJ1-2
V: TRBV5-1
D: -
length: 14
CDR3: CASSLGTALYGYTF

J: TRBJ2-5
V: TRBV7-2
D: TRBD2
length: 15
CDR3: CASSSGGGLQETQYF

J: TRBJ2-3
V: TRBV19
D: -
length: 17
CDR3: CASSSPPLAVSTDTQYF

J: TRBJ1-2
V: TRBV29-1
D: -
length: 12
CDR3: CSAVSSGGGYTF

J: TRBJ2-3
V: TRBV10-1
D: TRBD2
length: 16
CDR3: CASSESTSGSTDTQYF

J: TRBJ2-7
V: TRBV27
D: TRBD1
length: 16
CDR3: CASSLYLGQGSYEQYF

J: TRBJ1-3
V: TRBV5-6
D: TRBD1
length: 14
CDR3: CASSFPGGGNTIYF

J: TRBJ2-3
V: TRBV14
D: -
length: 11
CDR3: CASSLQDTQYF

J: TRBJ2-7
V: TRBV2
D: TRBD2
length: 15
CDR3: CASSESLAGGVEQYF

J: TRBJ1-1
V: TRBV7-2
D: -
length: 14
CDR3: CASSLVPGDTEAFF

J: TRBJ2-1
V: TRBV7-6
D: TRBD1
length: 16
CDR3: CASSLARGQPSSEQFF

J: TRBJ1-2
V: TRBV7-3
D: TRBD1
length: 19
CDR3: CASSLFPSYPGQGNYGYTF

J: TRBJ1-2
V: TRBV18
D: -
length: 15
CDR3: CASSPLDGVSGGYTF

J: TRBJ2-7
V: TRBV5-1
D: -
length: 12
CDR3: CASSPRGYEQYF

J: TRBJ2-7
V: TRBV6-2/TRBV6-3
D: TRBD2
length: 14
CDR3: CASSTGPSSGEQYF

J: TRBJ2-1
V: TRBV2
D: TRBD2
length: 20
CDR3: CASSEAGGGLAGGRYNEQFF

J: TRBJ2-1
V: TRBV6-5
D: -
length: 14
CDR3: CASSSGTGLGEQFF

J: TRBJ2-1
V: TRBV6-6
D: TRBD1
length: 15
CDR3: CASSTPRTGVNEQFF

J: TRBJ1-1
V: TRBV5-1
D: -
length: 15
CDR3: CASSFSPRLSTEAFF

J: TRBJ1-4
V: TRBV29-1
D: TRBD1
length: 12
CDR3: CSAGGTNEKLFF

J: TRBJ2-3
V: TRBV11-2
D: -
length: 13
CDR3: CASSFPGTDTQYF

J: TRBJ1-1
V: TRBV30
D: -
length: 14
CDR3: CAWSVSQMNTEAFF

J: TRBJ2-7
V: TRBV21-1
D: -
length: 12
CDR3: CASLAGGGEQYF

J: TRBJ2-5
V: TRBV10-3
D: TRBD1
length: 14
CDR3: CAISEGQGQETQYF

J: TRBJ2-5
V: TRBV19
D: -
length: 14
CDR3: CASSSSTNQETQYF

J: TRBJ2-3
V: TRBV11-2
D: TRBD2
length: 17
CDR3: CASSLVGSAGGMDTQYF

J: TRBJ1-6
V: TRBV2
D: TRBD1
length: 17
CDR3: CASNRGQGNSYNSPLHF

J: TRBJ1-4
V: TRBV7-9
D: TRBD1
length: 14
CDR3: CASSLDRFDEKLFF

J: TRBJ2-2
V: TRBV24-1
D: -
length: 16
CDR3: CATSDPGHRGTGELFF

J: TRBJ1-1
V: TRBV7-3
D: TRBD1
length: 15
CDR3: CASSPLGWDRGEAFF

J: TRBJ1-2
V: TRBV3-1/TRBV3-2
D: -
length: 16
CDR3: CASSQDVKQEIYGYTF

J: TRBJ1-1
V: TRBV7-9
D: -
length: 12
CDR3: CASSSGLRKAFF

J: TRBJ1-1
V: TRBV7-8
D: -
length: 13
CDR3: CASSPPGDTEAFF

J: TRBJ2-7
V: TRBV6-5
D: -
length: 13
CDR3: CASSHPGPYEQYF

J: TRBJ1-4
V: TRBV7-9
D: TRBD1
length: 14
CDR3: CASSPQGANEKLFF

J: TRBJ2-1
V: TRBV9
D: TRBD2
length: 19
CDR3: CASSVGATSRGGPYNEQFF

J: TRBJ2-1
V: TRBV4-1
D: -
length: 17
CDR3: CASSSPRGTEINNEQFF

J: TRBJ1-6
V: TRBV19
D: -
length: 14
CDR3: CASSRQDPNSPLHF

J: TRBJ2-5
V: TRBV5-1
D: TRBD1
length: 14
CDR3: CASSLGTGTETQYF

J: TRBJ2-1
V: TRBV5-1
D: -
length: 15
CDR3: CASSSAYSSYNEQFF